Shown below are 18 T cell receptor beta chains from a single sample sequenced in a study of vaccination effects on CD4 cells after COVID-19. CD4+ T cells specific for antigen were expanded with viral peptide pools by the ViraFEST assay before sequencing. Upon completion of 10 to 11 days in culture, CD4+ T cells were isolated. All vaccine recipients tested negative for nucleocapsid antibodies and had never contracted SARS-CoV-2 infection. These receptors have no identified antigens. Measured with immunoSEQ multiplex PCR; TCRdb has only the in-frame clones, and not every one. Among tens of thousands of clones listed, around 79% were seen once. The specimen comprised CD4+ T cells from PBMCs cultured with SARS-CoV-2 spike peptides, sampled before COVID-19 vaccination. The receptors were gathered from a human donor who received a COVID-19 vaccine.

The rearrangement uses TRBV30 and TRBJ1-4, with 8 bases fitting TRBD1. With 1 base clipped from V and 8 bases from J, the junction kept 6 bases outside the gene matches. Germline CDR1 reads GTSNPN; CDR2 reads SVGIG (reference sequence). The CDR3 extends over 14 amino acids. CDR3 sequence reads: CAWSEDRVKEKLFF. The CDR3 nucleotides are TGTGCCTGGAGTGAGGACAGGGTAAAGGAAAAACTGTTTTTT.

The chain carries TRBV3-1 (or the pseudogene TRBV3-2) and TRBJ1-4; D perhaps matches TRBD1 (5 bases). The CDR3 length is 16 residues. The germline V gene has CDR1 LGHDT and CDR2 YNNKEL (reference sequence). The ends were cut back, 1 base at V and 8 bases at J, with 17 bases in the middle. The CDR3 loop is CASSQAEGGVGEKLFF. The CDR3 coding sequence is TGTGCCAGCAGCCAAGCAGAGGGAGGGGTTGGGGAAAAACTGTTTTTT.

J is TRBJ1-6 and V is TRBV5-1, with D uncertain. The CDR3 has 16 amino acids. Germline V gene lookup returns CDR1 SGHRS and CDR2 YFSETQ. V dropped 3 bases and J dropped 3 bases, with 13 bases sitting between them. The CDR3 nucleotides are TGCGCCAGCAGCTCCCATGCGGGCCTCTATAATTCACCCCTCCACTTT. This codes for CASSSHAGLYNSPLHF.

The V call is TRBV11-2, the J call TRBJ2-1; no definite D call. The CDR3 consists of 13 residues. V shed 3 bases and J shed 2 bases, with 5 bases lying between them. Germline V gives CDR1 SGHAT, CDR2 FQNNGV. CDR3 nucleotides: TGTGCCAGCAGCTTCTCTGCCTACAATGAGCAGTTCTTC. Translating gives CASSFSAYNEQFF.

The J gene is TRBJ2-5, the V gene TRBV15; D is uncertain. Trimming removed 0 bases at V and 4 bases at J, with 12 bases between. In germline, CDR1 is LNHNV, CDR2 YYDKDF (reference sequence). This CDR3 has 15 residues. This chain's CDR3 is CATSRDLPERETQYF. In DNA, the CDR3 is TGTGCCACCAGCAGAGATTTGCCGGAAAGAGAGACCCAGTACTTC.

The V and J genes are TRBV28 and TRBJ2-7; D is perhaps TRBD1 or TRBD2 (6 bases each). Looked up from germline, CDR1 is MDHEN and CDR2 is SYDVKM. Between the trimmed V and J ends, which lost 4 bases and 4 bases, there was a span of 14 bases. The CDR3 consists of 14 residues. The CDR3 spells CASSSRGGSYEQYV. CDR3 DNA: TGTGCCAGCAGTTCCAGGGGAGGTAGTTACGAGCAGTACGTC.

J is TRBJ2-6 and V is TRBV28; no clear D. Germline CDR1 and CDR2: MDHEN and SYDVKM. Trimming took off 5 bases at V and 0 bases at J, with 8 bases between the two ends. The CDR3 extends over 15 amino acids. The CDR3 nucleotides are TGTGCCAGCAGTGCAGCCCCCTCTGGGGCCAACGTCCTGACTTTC. Encoded protein: CASSAAPSGANVLTF.

This chain uses TRBV10-1 with TRBJ1-2; D possibly corresponds to TRBD1 (5 bases). Germline values: CDR1 WNHNN, CDR2 SYGVQD (reference sequence). CDR3 length equals 13 residues. V was clipped by 3 bases and J by 4 bases, with 9 bases between them. The DNA for the CDR3 is TGCGCCAGCAGTGATGCCAGGGCCTATGGCTACACCTTC. The encoded protein is CASSDARAYGYTF.

V usage is TRBV5-1 and J usage is TRBJ1-1, with D unresolved. CDR1 SGHRS and CDR2 YFSETQ come from the germline V gene. The ends were cut back, 4 bases at V and 4 bases at J, with 20 bases in the middle. This CDR3 contains 16 residues. CDR3 protein: CASSSRLSSRGTEAFF. CDR3 DNA: TGCGCCAGCAGCAGCAGGCTTTCCTCCCGGGGCACTGAAGCTTTCTTT.

The chain has TRBV5-4 and TRBJ1-3; TRBD1 aligns across 7 bases. The V gene's germline CDR1 is SGHNT and CDR2 YYREEE (reference sequence). The V segment lost 0 bases and the J segment 4 bases; nucleotides outside the gene matches: 4. The CDR3 is made up of 15 amino acids. The CDR3 region is CASSLGGGAGNTIYF. The DNA of the CDR3 is TGTGCCAGCAGCTTGGGAGGGGGCGCGGGAAACACCATATATTTT. Full variable domain (outside the CDR3, taken from reference TRBV5-4 and TRBJ1-3): ETGVTQSPTHLIKTRGQQVTLRCSSQSGHNTVSWYQQALGQGPQFIFQYYREEENGRGNFPPRFSGLQFPNYSSELNVNALELDDSALYLCASSLGGGAGNTIYFGEGSWLTVV.

The rearrangement uses TRBV6-6 and TRBJ2-5, with 8 bases matching TRBD1. Germline lookup yields CDR1 MNHNY and CDR2 SVGAGI (reference sequence). V was clipped by 5 bases and J by 5 bases; unmatched bases: 7. The CDR3 sequence is 14 residues long. The CDR3, as DNA: TGTGCCAGCAGTAACCAGGGGGCCGGGGAGACCCAGTACTTC. Translated, it gives CASSNQGAGETQYF.

The V and J genes are TRBV6-5 and TRBJ1-1, with 8 nucleotides matching TRBD1. Trimming at V came to 7 bases and at J to 5 bases, leaving 12 bases not matched to a gene. The CDR3 has 15 residues. CDR1 and CDR2 (germline): MNHEY, SVGAGI. The CDR3 bases are TGTGCCAGCACCCTCCAACAGGGGGGATGGACTGAAGCTTTCTTT. Its translation: CASTLQQGGWTEAFF.

This clone is a singleton in its sample. The chain links TRBV18 to TRBJ2-3; D ambiguous. Trimming cost V 2 bases and J 2 bases, with 8 bases left between them. The length of the CDR3 is 14 residues. The germline V gene has CDR1 KGHSH and CDR2 LQKENI. DNA for the CDR3: TGTGCCAGCTCACCAGGGTTTAACACAGATACGCAGTATTTT. Translation gives CASSPGFNTDTQYF.

The chain recombines TRBV5-1 with TRBJ2-3; 9 nucleotides agree with TRBD1. Trimming cost V 0 bases and J 0 bases; bases outside gene matches: 2. The length of the CDR3 is 16 residues. The germline CDR1 and CDR2 sequences are SGHRS and YFSETQ. This CDR3 reads CASSLDRGLSTDTQYF. The CDR3 nucleotides read TGCGCCAGCAGCTTGGACAGGGGGCTCAGCACAGATACGCAGTATTTT.

This clone showed up just once. The chain employs TRBV19 and TRBJ1-3; 11 nucleotides align to TRBD1. The V gene's germline CDR1 is LNHDA and CDR2 SQIVND (reference sequence). There are 17 residues in the CDR3. V shed 4 bases, J shed 0 bases, and the junction held 5 bases outside the gene matches. CDR3 residues: CASSRDRGFLSGNTIYF. In nucleotides, the CDR3 is TGTGCCAGTAGTAGGGACAGGGGGTTTCTCTCTGGAAACACCATATATTTT.

The V call is TRBV3-1 (or the pseudogene TRBV3-2), the J call TRBJ1-6, with D possibly matching TRBD1 (5 bases). V lost 6 bases, J lost 12 bases, and 21 bases lay in between. The CDR3 is made up of 15 amino acids. CDR1 is LGHDT, CDR2 YNNKEL, per germline (reference sequence). This CDR3 is CASRAGPAVGVPLHF. For the CDR3, the DNA is TGTGCCAGCAGAGCAGGGCCAGCCGTTGGAGTACCCCTCCACTTT.

The chain joins TRBV9 to TRBJ2-3; D assignment may be TRBD1 or TRBD2 (5 bases each). The CDR3 consists of 15 residues. Germline V gene lookup returns CDR1 SGDLS and CDR2 YYNGEE. The V end was cut by 3 bases, the J end by 0 bases, with 11 bases between. The CDR3 bases are TGTGCCAGCAGCGCCGGGGACCGTAGCACAGATACGCAGTATTTT. Its translation is CASSAGDRSTDTQYF.

The V and J genes are TRBV30 and TRBJ1-6, with 7 positions matching TRBD1. The CDR3 loop spans 15 amino acids. CDR1 and CDR2 from the germline V gene are GTSNPN and SVGIG (reference sequence). The J segment lost 11 bases and the V segment lost 0 bases, leaving 10 bases of the junction unmatched. The CDR3 DNA sequence: TGTGCCTGGAGTGTAAGGGACAGTCAGGTTCCACCCCTCCACTTT. Residues: CAWSVRDSQVPPLHF. Filled out from reference TRBV30 and TRBJ1-6, the complete variable domain reads SQTIHQWPATLVQPVGSPLSLECTVEGTSNPNLYWYRQAAGRGLQLLFYSVGIGQISSEVPQNLSASRPQDRQFILSSKKLLLSDSGFYLCAWSVRDSQVPPLHFGNGTRLTVT.